What follows describes a single TCR beta chain. The data were taken from a study of blood T cell repertoires in COVID-19. Study at large: Spain, Italy and the United States supplied samples that represented acute and convalescent COVID-19. From T cells, B-cell-depleted T cells, or PBMCs came the material, which was cDNA or gDNA.

Germline V gene lookup returns CDR1 SGHTS and CDR2 YDEGEE. V was clipped by 0 bases and J by 7 bases, with 14 bases between them. This CDR3 comprises 16 residues. Study processing details: Reference gene primer amplification gave estimated nucleated cell counts. Sequencing used immunoSEQ multiplex PCR; TCRdb keeps in-frame clones, though not all of them. That table gives V, J and clone size, and the DNA gave D and trimming. Of 120,000 to 150,000 clones listed, roughly 86% are singletons. This clonotype was obtained from a human donor with acute or convalescent COVID-19. The donor label of this sample is uncertain. Sequenced sample: peripheral blood. The chain couples TRBV5-8 to TRBJ1-6, with a tentative D call TRBD1 (5 bases). For the CDR3, the DNA is TGTGCCAGCAGCTTGGCCGCGGGACTCCCAAATTCACCCCTCCACTTT. Translation: CASSLAAGLPNSPLHF.